A single sample is the source of the 9 T cell receptor beta chains below, sequenced in a study of cytomegalovirus exposure and HLA in healthy donors. Use of 60 Vbeta and 13 Jbeta primers characterized the PCR. Some clones are missing from TCRdb's copy, which holds only in-frame ones; the method was immunoSEQ multiplex PCR. The data contain about 230,000 clones, around four fifths of them singletons. The sample comprised PBMCs. The receptors shown here come from a woman in her thirties or forties in good health and CMV-seronegative.

The chain recombines TRBV2 with TRBJ2-7; 7 positions agree with TRBD2. CDR1 and CDR2 (germline): SNHLY, FYNNEI. V trimming: 6 bases; J trimming: 5 bases; junction bases outside the gene matches: 10. The CDR3 is 14 amino acids. CDR3 DNA sequence: TGTGCCAGCAGCCTGACTAGCCTGAGGCACGAGCAGTACTTC. Encoded protein: CASSLTSLRHEQYF.

For the CDR3, the DNA is TGTGCCAGCAGCCGGGACAGCTTCTCCTACGAGCAGTACTTC. Its protein is CASSRDSFSYEQYF. V usage is TRBV7-6 and J usage is TRBJ2-7; 7 bases align to TRBD1. The CDR3 runs 14 residues. The germline V gene has CDR1 SGHVS and CDR2 FNYEAQ. Trimming cost V 5 bases and J 0 bases; bases outside gene matches: 4.

This clone occurred a few times. This chain connects TRBV7-9 to TRBJ1-6; TRBD1 aligns across 7 bases. In germline, CDR1 is SEHNR, CDR2 FQNEAQ (reference sequence). The CDR3 runs to 14 residues. The V gene end was trimmed by 4 bases and the J gene end by 6 bases; junction bases not matched to a gene: 3. The DNA of the CDR3 is TGTGCCAGCAGCTCCCAGGGGGGTAATTCACCCCTCCACTTT. Its protein product is CASSSQGGNSPLHF.

The chain joins TRBV11-2 to TRBJ2-1, with D possibly matching TRBD2 (6 bases). Trimming stripped 4 bases from V and 4 bases from J, with 11 bases between. Germline loops: CDR1 SGHAT, CDR2 FQNNGV. The CDR3 has 14 residues. This CDR3 is CASSSFAGYNEQFF. CDR3 coding DNA: TGTGCCAGCAGCTCTTTCGCGGGGTACAATGAGCAGTTCTTC.

This clone was counted once. The rearrangement links TRBV18 to TRBJ1-6, with D maybe TRBD1 (6 bases). CDR3 size: 16 residues. The germline CDR1 and CDR2 sequences are KGHSH and LQKENI. Trimming removed 5 bases from V and 6 bases from J, with 17 bases in between. CDR3 residues: CASSSYRDPANSPLHF. In DNA, the CDR3 is TGTGCCAGCTCATCTTACAGGGACCCCGCTAATTCACCCCTCCACTTT. The variable domain in full, with the rest retrieved from reference TRBV18 and TRBJ1-6, is NAGVMQNPRHLVRRRGQEARLRCSPMKGHSHVYWYRQLPEEGLKFMVYLQKENIIDESGMPKERFSAEFPKEGPSILRIQQVVRGDSAAYFCASSSYRDPANSPLHFGNGTRLTVT.

V usage is TRBV5-1 and J usage is TRBJ2-7; maybe TRBD1 (5 bases). Germline assignment: CDR1 SGHRS and CDR2 YFSETQ. The germline V and J ends were trimmed by 2 bases and 6 bases, with 15 bases remaining between them. CDR3 length: 14 amino acids. CDR3 sequence (DNA): TGCGCCAGCAGCTTCGCTGAGACTGGGGCCGAGCAGTACTTC. This gives the protein CASSFAETGAEQYF.

This chain uses TRBV9 with TRBJ1-1, with D hard to call. The V end was cut by 3 bases, the J end by 0 bases, with 15 bases between. Germline CDR1 reads SGDLS; CDR2 reads YYNGEE. This CDR3 spans 16 amino acids. The CDR3 DNA follows: TGTGCCAGCAGCGAGGAGGCGTTCTTCATGAACACTGAAGCTTTCTTT. Amino acid sequence: CASSEEAFFMNTEAFF.

Only one count was recorded for this clone. The chain carries TRBV19 and TRBJ1-2; 7 bases line up with TRBD1. Germline CDR1 LNHDA, CDR2 SQIVND (reference sequence). This CDR3 has 13 residues. V lost 7 bases to trimming and J lost 2 bases; unmatched junction nucleotides: 4. The CDR3 reads CASIKQGNYGYTF. The CDR3 nucleotides read TGTGCCAGTATCAAACAGGGGAACTATGGCTACACCTTC.

V and J are TRBV2 and TRBJ2-7; TRBD2 matches 9 bases. Germline assignment: CDR1 SNHLY and CDR2 FYNNEI. The V gene end was trimmed by 6 bases and the J gene end by 0 bases; junction bases not matched to a gene: 3. This CDR3 contains 14 residues. CDR3 protein: CASRASGDSYEQYF. The CDR3, as DNA: TGTGCCAGCAGGGCTAGCGGGGACTCCTACGAGCAGTACTTC.